A selection of T cell receptor beta chains follows, all from one sample in a study of CD8+ T cells in alopecia areata. The protocol was immunoSEQ multiplex PCR, while the TCRdb copy is restricted to in-frame clones and leaves out a portion. The sample lists more than 200,000 clones, around three fifths occurring once. This specimen was CD4+ T cells sorted from blood, taken at week 4, from a patient treated with tofacitinib. These receptor sequences come from a human donor with alopecia areata. The CDR3 runs from the conserved cysteine through the conserved F or W. A D gene is named only where the DNA matches it firmly. Not all rows give a size; the values are once, few, many and, for expanded clones, a class.

abundance: NA
j_gene: TRBJ2-3
d_gene: NA
v_gene: TRBV6-5
CDR3aa: CASSYGGGYTDTQYF
CDR3nt: TGTGCCAGCAGTTACGGGGGGGGCTACACAGATACGCAGTATTTT

abundance: few
j_gene: TRBJ1-5
d_gene: NA
v_gene: TRBV4-1
CDR3aa: CASSPEAGRVNQPQHF
CDR3nt: TGCGCCAGCAGCCCAGAGGCAGGGCGGGTGAATCAGCCCCAGCATTTT

abundance: many
j_gene: TRBJ2-1
d_gene: TRBD2
v_gene: TRBV4-1
CDR3aa: CASSQGLAGENEQFF
CDR3nt: TGCGCCAGCAGCCAAGGACTAGCGGGGGAGAATGAGCAGTTCTTC

abundance: NA
j_gene: TRBJ2-7
d_gene: NA
v_gene: TRBV29-1
CDR3aa: CSGRQAYEQYF
CDR3nt: TGCAGCGGACGGCAGGCCTACGAGCAGTACTTC

abundance: NA
j_gene: TRBJ2-5
d_gene: TRBD2
v_gene: TRBV2
CDR3aa: CASSQGGLAETQYF
CDR3nt: TGTGCCAGCAGCCAGGGGGGACTAGCGGAGACCCAGTACTTC

abundance: NA
j_gene: TRBJ1-4
d_gene: NA
v_gene: TRBV2
CDR3aa: CASSDEGSDNEKLFF
CDR3nt: TGTGCCAGCAGTGATGAGGGGTCCGACAATGAAAAACTGTTTTTT

abundance: few
j_gene: TRBJ2-7
d_gene: TRBD1
v_gene: TRBV29-1
CDR3aa: CSVGQGAGEQYF
CDR3nt: TGCAGCGTCGGACAGGGGGCGGGGGAGCAGTACTTC

abundance: NA
j_gene: TRBJ2-3
d_gene: NA
v_gene: TRBV2
CDR3aa: CASSPQTGRTDTQYF
CDR3nt: TGTGCCAGCAGTCCACAGACAGGGAGGACAGATACGCAGTATTTT

abundance: NA
j_gene: TRBJ2-3
d_gene: NA
v_gene: TRBV7-2
CDR3aa: CASSLEAGRSYDTDTQYF
CDR3nt: TGTGCCAGCAGCTTAGAGGCAGGTCGATCATACGACACAGATACGCAGTATTTT

abundance: NA
j_gene: TRBJ1-5
d_gene: TRBD1
v_gene: TRBV7-8
CDR3aa: CASSLGTGTGEQPQHF
CDR3nt: TGTGCCAGCAGCTTAGGAACCGGGACAGGGGAACAGCCCCAGCATTTT

abundance: few
j_gene: TRBJ2-5
d_gene: NA
v_gene: TRBV5-1
CDR3aa: CASSLAGETQYF
CDR3nt: TGCGCCAGCAGCTTGGCCGGGGAGACCCAGTACTTC

abundance: NA
j_gene: TRBJ2-7
d_gene: NA
v_gene: TRBV7-2
CDR3aa: CASSLQGLYEQYF
CDR3nt: TGTGCCAGCAGCTTACAGGGACTCTACGAGCAGTACTTC

abundance: NA
j_gene: TRBJ1-2
d_gene: TRBD1
v_gene: TRBV25-1
CDR3aa: CASGQGYGYTF
CDR3nt: TGTGCCAGTGGACAGGGTTATGGCTACACCTTC

abundance: NA
j_gene: TRBJ1-1
d_gene: NA
v_gene: TRBV20-1
CDR3aa: CSARLQAEAFF
CDR3nt: TGCAGTGCCCGTCTCCAGGCTGAAGCTTTCTTT

abundance: NA
j_gene: TRBJ2-7
d_gene: NA
v_gene: TRBV29-1
CDR3aa: CSVSDVRYEQYF
CDR3nt: TGCAGCGTCTCTGACGTACGGTACGAGCAGTACTTC

abundance: NA
j_gene: TRBJ2-7
d_gene: NA
v_gene: TRBV7-9
CDR3aa: CASSLAVAAYEQYF
CDR3nt: TGTGCCAGCAGCTTAGCGGTGGCAGCCTACGAGCAGTACTTC

abundance: NA
j_gene: TRBJ2-2
d_gene: NA
v_gene: TRBV30
CDR3aa: CAWSRQFPGELFF
CDR3nt: TGTGCCTGGAGCAGACAGTTCCCCGGGGAGCTGTTTTTT

abundance: once
j_gene: TRBJ1-6
d_gene: TRBD1
v_gene: TRBV29-1
CDR3aa: CSARTGNDSPLHF
CDR3nt: TGCAGCGCTCGGACAGGGAATGATTCACCCCTCCACTTT

abundance: NA
j_gene: TRBJ1-6
d_gene: TRBD1
v_gene: TRBV7-2
CDR3aa: CASSHSPGQGGSPLHF
CDR3nt: TGTGCCAGCAGCCACAGTCCGGGACAGGGAGGATCACCCCTCCACTTT

abundance: NA
j_gene: TRBJ1-1
d_gene: NA
v_gene: TRBV6-5
CDR3aa: CASSYSGTFAITEAFF
CDR3nt: TGTGCCAGCAGTTACTCGGGGACATTTGCGATCACTGAAGCTTTCTTT

abundance: NA
j_gene: TRBJ1-6
d_gene: NA
v_gene: TRBV25-1
CDR3aa: CASRLTDNSPLHF
CDR3nt: TGTGCCAGCAGATTGACAGATAATTCACCCCTCCACTTT

abundance: NA
j_gene: TRBJ1-2
d_gene: NA
v_gene: TRBV2
CDR3aa: CASTDRGFDYGYTF
CDR3nt: TGTGCCAGCACTGACAGAGGTTTCGACTATGGCTACACCTTC

abundance: few
j_gene: TRBJ2-2
d_gene: NA
v_gene: TRBV30
CDR3aa: CAWSVQWGANTGELFF
CDR3nt: TGTGCCTGGAGTGTACAGTGGGGGGCGAACACCGGGGAGCTGTTTTTT

abundance: NA
j_gene: TRBJ1-5
d_gene: TRBD1
v_gene: TRBV19
CDR3aa: CASRGRGRSTGGARQPQHF
CDR3nt: TGTGCCAGTAGGGGAAGGGGGCGATCGACAGGGGGCGCGCGGCAGCCCCAGCATTTT

abundance: NA
j_gene: TRBJ1-4
d_gene: NA
v_gene: TRBV2
CDR3aa: CASSRLGEKLFF
CDR3nt: TGTGCCAGCAGTCGGCTAGGGGAAAAACTGTTTTTT

abundance: NA
j_gene: TRBJ2-3
d_gene: TRBD2
v_gene: TRBV29-1
CDR3aa: CSVGGGTDTQYF
CDR3nt: TGCAGCGTTGGCGGGGGGACAGATACGCAGTATTTT

abundance: NA
j_gene: TRBJ1-1
d_gene: NA
v_gene: TRBV30
CDR3aa: CAWTLSGAVVGTEAFF
CDR3nt: TGTGCCTGGACTCTCTCTGGGGCGGTAGTTGGCACTGAAGCTTTCTTT

abundance: few
j_gene: TRBJ1-1
d_gene: NA
v_gene: TRBV29-1
CDR3aa: CSAIPLTGNTEAFF
CDR3nt: TGCAGCGCTATCCCCCTCACAGGGAACACTGAAGCTTTCTTT

abundance: NA
j_gene: TRBJ2-7
d_gene: NA
v_gene: TRBV4-2
CDR3aa: CASSPDPVLREQYF
CDR3nt: TGTGCCAGCAGCCCCGACCCCGTTCTCCGGGAGCAGTACTTC

abundance: NA
j_gene: TRBJ2-2
d_gene: TRBD2
v_gene: TRBV7-2
CDR3aa: CASRTSGGTGELFF
CDR3nt: TGTGCCAGCAGAACTAGCGGGGGTACCGGGGAGCTGTTTTTT

abundance: NA
j_gene: TRBJ2-7
d_gene: TRBD2
v_gene: TRBV29-1
CDR3aa: CSLREGIVYEQYF
CDR3nt: TGCAGCCTTAGGGAGGGCATCGTCTACGAGCAGTACTTC

abundance: NA
j_gene: TRBJ1-5
d_gene: NA
v_gene: TRBV4-1
CDR3aa: CASSQGNYPDQPQHF
CDR3nt: TGCGCCAGCAGCCAAGGGAACTATCCTGATCAGCCCCAGCATTTT